The sequence of this T cell receptor (beta chain) was determined in a study of shared clonotypes between healthy human individuals. The V gene's germline CDR1 is SGHTA and CDR2 FQGNSA. The CDR3 extends over 13 amino acids. Trimming removed 5 bases from V and 3 bases from J; junction bases left unmatched: 3. Points on this clone: Only one base separates this from a far larger clonotype, so it likely reflects a read error.

Data came from immunoSEQ multiplex PCR; TCRdb stores just in-frame clones and leaves some out. Of over 850,000 clones listed, 75% to 85% were seen once; the top ten hold around 0.6%. This sequence joins TRBV7-2 and TRBJ1-1, with 7 bases matching TRBD1. The receptor was isolated from a man between 18 and 29 years old in good health. Some clones in this sample may be carry-over from other donors' samples. Input material: memory CD4+ T cells from PBMCs. Documented subset: CD45RA-negative fraction. This CDR3 is CASSLTGDTEAFF. In DNA, the CDR3 is TGTGCCAGCAGCCTCACAGGGGACACTGAAGCTTTCTTT.